These 7 T cell receptor beta chains were sequenced from one sample in a study of early T cells in non-severe SARS-CoV-2 infection listed by TCRdb under 2021. Receptor libraries were prepared by 5' RACE. Sequenced on a NextSeq 500. The raw public data were reprocessed by TCRdb itself: fastp quality trimming at Q25, MiXCR clonotype calling, in-frame beta chains only. CDR3 protein sequences are deduplicated, and each keeps its most common genes and DNA. This sample has over 95,000 distinct CDR3 sequences in its table, and roughly 17% of those were observed once. The ten most abundant clones make up 1.3% of the sample. Sequencing was carried out using whole blood. The receptors here all came from an adult who was a healthcare worker with PCR-confirmed SARS-CoV-2 infection or an uninfected control (not recorded which).

This clonotype turned up a few times. The chain couples TRBV19 to TRBJ2-3, with 7 bases aligning to TRBD2. V trimming: 5 bases; J trimming: 4 bases; junction bases outside the gene matches: 9. This CDR3 is built from 15 residues. CDR1 is LNHDA, CDR2 SQIVND, per germline (reference sequence). CDR3: CASSLRLAGADTQYF. The CDR3 region has the DNA TGTGCCAGTAGTCTCCGACTAGCTGGGGCAGATACGCAGTATTTT.

This clonotype was counted between two and nine times. The rearrangement uses TRBV9 and TRBJ2-1; the D is unclear. V lost 0 bases and J lost 8, with 9 bases in between. The germline V gene encodes CDR1 SGDLS and CDR2 YYNGEE. The CDR3 runs 13 residues. CDR3 protein: CASSVEGFYEQFF. In DNA, the CDR3 is TGTGCCAGCAGCGTAGAAGGCTTTTATGAGCAGTTCTTC.

CDR3 in DNA: TGTGCCAGCAGGTTCGGACAGGGACCCATTGAAAAACTGTTTTTT. Protein: CASRFGQGPIEKLFF. This sequence joins TRBV5-6 and TRBJ1-4, with 8 bases matching TRBD1. The CDR3 consists of 15 residues. Trimming took 5 bases from V and 7 from J; bases not matched to a gene: 10. Germline loops: CDR1 SGHDT, CDR2 YYEEEE.

The table lists this clonotype with a few counts. The chain couples TRBV12-3 or TRBV12-4 to TRBJ1-5; D unresolved. V was trimmed by 6 bases and J by 3 bases, leaving 12 bases between them. CDR3 length: 14 amino acids. CDR3 nucleotides: TGTGCCAGCAGAACCACAGCTTCCAATCAGCCCCAGCATTTT. Translating it yields CASRTTASNQPQHF.

This clonotype was seen a handful of times. The chain has TRBV12-3 or TRBV12-4 and TRBJ2-3; 12 bases fit TRBD2. CDR3 length: 17 amino acids. The V gene end was trimmed by 5 bases and the J gene end by 3 bases; junction bases not matched to a gene: 9. The CDR3 DNA reads as TGTGCCAGCAGTCTACTAGCGGGGGGTCCCCGGACAGATACGCAGTATTTT. It translates to CASSLLAGGPRTDTQYF.

This clonotype was seen at least ten times. V usage is TRBV29-1 and J usage is TRBJ1-2; D not resolved. The germline CDR1 and CDR2 sequences are SQVTM and ANQGSEA. The CDR3 spans 11 residues. The V end lost 1 base, the J end lost 3 bases, and 3 bases lay between the germline ends. CDR3 residues: CSVEGDYGYTF. CDR3 bases: TGCAGCGTTGAAGGGGACTATGGCTACACCTTC.

This clonotype was counted between two and nine times. The V call is TRBV15, the J call TRBJ2-1; no firm D call. The CDR3 has 16 amino acids. Germline CDR1 and CDR2: LNHNV and YYDKDF (reference sequence). With 3 bases removed from V and 0 bases from J, the gap between germline ends came to 12 bases. CDR3 sequence (DNA): TGTGCCACCAGCAGTCCCCGGCGAAGCTCCTACAATGAGCAGTTCTTC. Its protein product is CATSSPRRSSYNEQFF.